This entry features one T cell receptor (beta chain) sequence. This entry belongs to a study of blood T cell repertoires in COVID-19. About the research overall: COVID-19 samples collected from the United States, Italy and Spain covered acute and convalescent phases. PBMCs, B-cell-depleted T cells, or T cells were the source of the cDNA or gDNA that made up the material.

Original analysis: Counts of nucleated cells, estimated from reference gene primer amplification, were obtained. Clones were sequenced by immunoSEQ multiplex PCR, and TCRdb holds only the in-frame ones, with some missing. The V and J calls and the clone size are those of that table, but D and trimming were determined from the DNA. The sample has around 280,000 clones, roughly 90% seen once. Study members were between about 18 and 95 years old and lived in 24 US regions. CDR3 length: 18 residues. V was shortened by 0 bases and J by 0 bases, with 17 bases between the two germline ends. Germline V lookup: CDR1 LGHDT, CDR2 YNNKEL (reference sequence).

The chain recombines TRBV3-1 (or the pseudogene TRBV3-2) with TRBJ1-1, with a tentative D call TRBD1 (5 bases). Input material: PBMCs or T cells enriched from blood (not recorded which). The TCR comes from a woman aged 18-35 years with acute COVID-19. In DNA form, the CDR3 reads TGTGCCAGCAGCCAAGAGGGGGAGGTTGCGGGAATGAACACTGAAGCTTTCTTT. Residues: CASSQEGEVAGMNTEAFF.